This T cell receptor (beta chain) was profiled in a study of cytomegalovirus exposure and HLA in healthy donors (dated by TCRdb to the late 2010s). Broadly, across the study: According to an earlier analysis of a few hundred of the donors, about 179 million T cells yielded 117 million unique TCR beta sequences and approximately 300 Gb of sequence data. An early release covering roughly 580 HLA-typed donors comprised about 300 gigabases of sequencing data and around 85 million unique TCR sequences. Of the roughly 430 genotyped donors, 65% to 90% fell in the genetic ancestry cluster associated with self-reported Caucasian donors. The study aimed to test whether signatures of past pathogen exposure could be identified by cataloging public T cell receptors. The study used immunosequencing to profile the T cell repertoires of under 700 subjects and linked those repertoires to cytomegalovirus serostatus. Besides the first cohort of around 670 subjects, a separate validation cohort made up of 95 to 150 different subjects was used. High-throughput TCR immunosequencing, statistical association of individual TCRs with disease status, and machine learning were combined to predict cytomegalovirus infection status. A later analysis re-analyzed previously published TCR beta repertoires from approximately 670 donors and added high-resolution HLA genotyping to study TCR occurrence patterns. Rather than drawing on any new phenotypic data, the later analysis identified candidate immune exposures from TCR beta sequences and the way those sequences occurred across donors. An earlier analysis of several hundred of the donors used high-throughput TCR beta sequencing to judge whether each TCR beta V gene segment behaved as functional or pseudogenic. Donor age, sex, ethnicity and CMV serostatus were compiled together with the repertoire data. A later genetic analysis took genome-wide SNP genotypes for about 55% of the roughly 670 donors and used that subset as a discovery cohort. All discovery cohort repertoires had been generated on a single sequencing platform. HLA typing included class I and class II loci at four-digit resolution. Typing coverage varied by locus: roughly 620-640 donors for A, B, C, DRB1 and DQB1; 500 to 550 for DQA1; more than 600 for DPA1; around 490 for DPB1. Because of strong linkage in the cohort, four or five DR-DQ haplotypes were treated as single units for association and clustering. Among 398 genotyped donors of the cohort, an average of about 240,000 unique TCR beta nucleotide sequences were sequenced per donor, 15% to 20% of them non-productive.

As encoded in the germline V gene (reference sequence), CDR1 is MNHEY while CDR2 is SMNVEV. Cut back by 6 bases and 6 bases, the V and J ends lie 14 bases apart. Its CDR3 holds 13 amino acids, cysteine through phenylalanine. Only the CDR3 portion is preserved as DNA: 39 bases, with reading frame beginning at the first base. Library generation was performed with the immunoSEQ multiplex PCR assay. For the multiplex PCR, a mixture combining 60 forward primers for TCR Vbeta segments and 13 reverse primers for TCR Jbeta segments was used. A multiplex PCR assay on genomic DNA amplified the CDR3 region of rearranged TCR beta genes. The amplified TCR beta libraries were sequenced on the Illumina HiSeq System as 87-base-pair reads. Per the source publication's procedure: A later analysis tallied about 77 million unique TCR beta chains across the 666 repertoires, and some 10 million of those chains were shared by two or more donors. To remove PCR and sequencing errors, raw reads were error-corrected and collapsed into unique sequences using a nearest-neighbor algorithm that merged closely related sequences. V, D and J gene segments were assigned by aligning CDR3 sequences to IMGT reference sequences. For a sequence to be retained, a match of at least six nucleotides to both a V gene segment and a J gene segment was required. A rearrangement counted as productive if the CDR3 had no stop codons and remained in frame with V and J, and every other rearrangement counted as non-productive. Following IMGT convention, CDR3 was defined as the stretch from the second conserved V-encoded cysteine up to the conserved J-encoded phenylalanine. The earlier analysis of roughly 590 of the donors excluded any sequence lacking an unambiguous match to a single V gene segment. In an earlier analysis of approximately 500 of the donors, a V segment was called functional when productive rearrangements were above 56.7%, and segregating when the standard deviation between donors exceeded 5%. A statistical classification framework was built to diagnose cytomegalovirus status from the catalog of TCR beta chain sequences. V and J gene assignment, in a later analysis, came from comparing TCR nucleotide sequences with IMGT/GENE-DB human TR gene sequences. A later analysis assigned CDR3 sequences and most-parsimonious VDJ recombination scenarios with the TCRdist pipeline. In a later analysis, every TCR beta chain was defined by the combination of its CDR3 amino acid sequence and its V-gene family, and reads without a unique V-gene family were dropped. In a later analysis, 450 to 600 highly shared, low-generation-probability nucleotide sequences were removed to address suspected cross-contamination and a sequencing artifact. A later analysis calculated a clonal expansion index for each public chain from normalized within-repertoire ranks of inferred template counts. In a later analysis, generation probabilities were computed with a VDJ recombination model fitted to out-of-frame rearrangements, and the resulting probabilities were checked against IGoR. In a later analysis, TCR-TCR, TCR-HLA and TCR-CMV co-occurrence was scored with hypergeometric tests, and a repertoire-size bias correction was applied to TCR pairs. False discovery rates were estimated in a later analysis by permuting HLA or CMV assignments 20 times. In a later analysis, co-occurring TCRs were grouped using DBSCAN, and TCRdist sequence similarity was added for clustering within HLA-allele-positive subsets. For co-occurrence clustering, repertoires with fewer than 30,000 or more than 120,000 public chains were excluded, along with 5 or 6 repertoires with anomalous nucleotide sharing. TCRdb provides this immuneACCESS table in a form limited to in-frame rearrangements. Some clones are lacking; in checked studies, under half of them reflect an unresolved V gene, and why the rest are absent is not known. The V and J calls and the clone size are those of that table, but D and trimming were determined from the DNA. Counted in this sample were around 250,000 clones; 85% to 95% of them appeared once. In total, the top ten clones hold about 1.8% of the sample.

The cohort was made up of approximately 670 healthy bone marrow donors. At the time of sampling, all cohort members were nominally healthy, though unrecorded immune exposures were likely present. The donor tested CMV seronegative, placing the donor among the roughly 350 seronegative members of the cohort. Each donor provided a peripheral blood sample, and peripheral blood mononuclear cells were used for TCR beta sequencing. The Qiagen DNeasy Blood Extraction Kit was used to extract genomic DNA from the blood cell samples. What the work shows at the level of the full study, not this receptor alone: The sequencing pipeline was judged likely to have produced a cluster of highly shared sequence variants as a technical artifact. The cohort was sequenced for TCR beta chains only, and without alpha or paired-chain data the features that could be detected were limited. In a later analysis, HLA-associated TCR beta chains showed more clonal expansion and lower generation probabilities than non-associated chains that were equally common. Some IMGT-functional V segments, including TRBV6-2 and TRBV6-3, could not be distinguished by the 87-base-pair reads and were therefore excluded. In a later analysis, most CMV-associated TCR beta chains were found to appear HLA-restricted, with HLA associations seemingly driven largely by CMV exposure. A further reported finding was that TCR beta sequences accurately predicted the HLA-A and HLA-B alleles for most subjects in the first cohort. A later analysis associated 15,000 or so TCR beta sequences with specific HLA alleles at a false discovery rate of 0.05. The authors suggested that the approach could potentially be extended to other disease states and immunological phenotypes. Assigning TCR associations to individual alleles was difficult when HLA alleles, especially DR and DQ, strongly co-occurred. In a later genetic analysis, fewer N-insertions in productive TCRs were reported among donors in an Asian-associated ancestry cluster than the roughly 710-donor mean. The classifier was reported to diagnose cytomegalovirus status with high specificity and sensitivity in both the original and validation cohorts. In a later analysis, TCR association rates were found to vary across HLA loci, with the most associated TCRs seen for DRB1 alleles and the fewest for HLA-C alleles. Approximately 16 rarely observed V segments, including chromosome 9 orphons, were excluded from the earlier analysis of about 500 of the donors because counts were too low. CMV serostatus was the only immune exposure information available for the cohort. Because some donors lacked HLA typing at each locus, the association tests relied only on the typed subset. Linkage disequilibrium might explain the correlated functional status among segregating V segments, but an unknown experimental factor could not be ruled out. An earlier analysis of approximately 600 of the donors showed that most TCR beta V segments appeared in productive rearrangements either about 87% or about 30% of the time, which broadly matched IMGT annotations. In vitro tests confirmed that a few of the cytomegalovirus-associated TCR beta chains recognize cytomegalovirus antigens. A later genetic analysis associated a missense DCLRE1C variant with V-gene and J-gene trimming of TCR beta chains, and an independent cohort replicated the association. A total of 150 or so TCR beta chains were listed by the study as associated with cytomegalovirus. In a later analysis, several top co-occurrence clusters were reported to appear linked to parvovirus B19, influenza, CMV and Epstein-Barr virus. Across donors, most TCR sequences were observed very rarely, whereas some public TCRs were present in many individuals. Presence/absence analyses assumed roughly uniform sequencing depth across donors, an assumption that may not hold.

This clone has only one observation. Its antigen remains undetermined. Qualities for individual bases were not recorded, and no much larger clone is one base off. The origin of this receptor is a girl aged 2 to 10 in good health and CMV-seronegative. The chain is encoded by TRBV27 joined to TRBJ1-1; possibly the D gene is TRBD1, per 5 matching bases. Sequencing used PBMCs. The CDR3 protein sequence reads: CASRFPGGPEAFF. The DNA is as follows: TGTGCCAGCAGATTCCCGGGGGGACCTGAAGCTTTCTTT.